This TCR beta chain was captured in a study of blood T cell repertoires in COVID-19. On the study more broadly: Acute-phase and convalescent COVID-19 samples originated in the United States, Italy and Spain. The cDNA or gDNA used as material had been derived from T cells, B-cell-depleted T cells, or PBMCs.

Assignments of participants to cohorts depended upon their own reported clinical history. In the authors' methods: Reference gene primers were amplified, and this amplification served to estimate nucleated cell counts. This table comes from immunoSEQ multiplex PCR, and its TCRdb copy is limited to in-frame clones, with some not included. V and J calls plus clone size are reproduced from that table; the DNA served to infer D and trimming. This table has approximately 330,000 clones, about 86% appearing once. Germline-derived CDR1 and CDR2 are SGHKS and YYEKEE (reference sequence). The CDR3 sequence is 16 residues long. After removal of 0 bases from V and 3 bases from J, the junction contained 6 bases not matched to a gene.

This receptor was taken from a middle-aged woman with acute COVID-19. The V gene is TRBV5-5, the J gene TRBJ2-3; 8 nucleotides align to TRBD2. Sequencing input: PBMCs or T cells enriched from blood (not recorded which). CDR3 nucleotides: TGTGCCAGCAGCTTGGAGGCGGGAGGAGCGACAGATACGCAGTATTTT. Translation gives CASSLEAGGATDTQYF.